The present T cell receptor beta chain was sequenced within a study of control samples from healthy donors and cancer patients. TCRdb's table, derived via immunoSEQ multiplex PCR, lists solely in-frame clones and lacks some. Among 150,000 to 200,000 clones listed, 90% to 95% were seen once. The length of the CDR3 is 18 residues. Germline V gene data show CDR1 as MNHNS and CDR2 as SASEGT. With 4 bases clipped from V and 3 bases from J, the junction kept 10 bases outside the gene matches. The rearrangement uses TRBV6-1 and TRBJ2-3, with TRBD2 matching over 13 bases. The receptor comes from a man in his thirties or forties in good health. Material: blood. The CDR3 bases are TGTGCCAGCAGTGCCTTCGGCTGGACTAGCGGGGGTACAGATACGCAGTATTTT. This codes for CASSAFGWTSGGTDTQYF.